This T cell receptor beta chain was recovered during a study of T cell changes during pregnancy in multiple sclerosis (dated by TCRdb to about 2019). Turning to the overall study: In women with multiple sclerosis, the researchers looked at how the T cell repertoire shifted as pregnancy progressed.

Turning to this clone: The specificity of this receptor is unknown. Base qualities were left out, and no much larger clone turns up one base away.

V is pared back by 1 base and J by 4 bases, with 26 bases lying between the germline termini. From cysteine to phenylalanine, the CDR3 is 19 amino acids long. Here the CDR3 DNA is all that survives: 57 bases in frame from base 1. The library came from the immunoSEQ multiplex PCR assay. TCRdb's version of the immuneACCESS table is confined to in-frame rearrangements and falls short of the full clone set. An unresolved V gene accounts for under half of the shortfall where checked; the remainder is of unknown origin. The sample profile shows about 98,000 clones; 92% of them were found once. 2% to 3% of the sample is in the top ten clones.

The TCR originated in a female donor in good health, enrolled as a control in a pregnancy study. The chain is encoded by TRBV23-1 joined to TRBJ2-7; perhaps TRBD1 is the D gene, with 5 bases matching. TRBV23-1 falls under the ORF class, with uncertain function. The sample here was peripheral blood, taken after pregnancy. The CDR3 sequence is CASSQFIGLSGMEPYEQYF. DNA sequence: TGCGCCAGCAGTCAATTTATCGGTCTCTCAGGGATGGAACCTTACGAGCAGTACTTC.